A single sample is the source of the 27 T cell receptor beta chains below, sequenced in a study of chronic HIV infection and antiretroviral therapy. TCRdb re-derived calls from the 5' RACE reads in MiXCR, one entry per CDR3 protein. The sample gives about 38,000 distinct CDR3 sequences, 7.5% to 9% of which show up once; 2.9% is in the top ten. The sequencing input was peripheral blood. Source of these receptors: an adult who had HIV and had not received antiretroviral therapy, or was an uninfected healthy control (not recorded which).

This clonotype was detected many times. DNA for the CDR3: TGTGCCAGCAGTTCCGGCGGTGAGCAGTTCTTC. Its translation is CASSSGGEQFF. The chain links TRBV27 to TRBJ2-1; D gene unclear. Germline V lookup: CDR1 MNHEY, CDR2 SMNVEV (reference sequence). This CDR3 is built from 11 residues. V gave up 4 bases and J gave up 9 bases, with 7 bases separating them.

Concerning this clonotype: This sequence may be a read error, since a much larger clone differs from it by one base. The CDR3 sequence is CASADLASGRRAF. Written as DNA, the CDR3 is TGTGCCAGCGCCGATCTGGCTAGCGGGAGGAGGGCCTTC. This sequence joins TRBV28 and TRBJ2-7; 11 positions agree with TRBD2. The CDR3 runs 13 residues. Germline CDR1 MDHEN, CDR2 SYDVKM.

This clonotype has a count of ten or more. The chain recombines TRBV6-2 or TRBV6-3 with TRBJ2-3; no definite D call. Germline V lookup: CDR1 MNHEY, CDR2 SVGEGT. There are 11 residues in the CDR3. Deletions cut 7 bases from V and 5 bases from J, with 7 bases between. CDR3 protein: CASTVGDTQYF. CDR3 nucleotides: TGTGCCAGCACCGTTGGAGATACGCAGTATTTT.

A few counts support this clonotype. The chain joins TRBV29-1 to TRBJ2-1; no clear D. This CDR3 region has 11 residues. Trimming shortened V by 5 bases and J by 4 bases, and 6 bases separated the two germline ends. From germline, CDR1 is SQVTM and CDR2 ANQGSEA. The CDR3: CSVPFYNEQFF. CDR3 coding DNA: TGCAGCGTTCCATTTTACAATGAGCAGTTCTTC.

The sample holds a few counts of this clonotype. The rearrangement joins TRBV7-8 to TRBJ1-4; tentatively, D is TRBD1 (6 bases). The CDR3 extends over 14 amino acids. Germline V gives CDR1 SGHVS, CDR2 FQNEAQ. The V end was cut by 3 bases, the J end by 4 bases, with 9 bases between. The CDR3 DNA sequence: TGTGCCAGCAGCTTTGGACAGTATAATGAAAAACTGTTTTTT. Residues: CASSFGQYNEKLFF. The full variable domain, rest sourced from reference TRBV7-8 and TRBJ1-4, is GAGVSQSPRYKVAKRGQDVALRCDPISGHVSLFWYQQALGQGPEFLTYFQNEAQLDKSGLPSDRFFAERPEGSVSTLKIQRTQQEDSAVYLCASSFGQYNEKLFFGSGTQLSVL.

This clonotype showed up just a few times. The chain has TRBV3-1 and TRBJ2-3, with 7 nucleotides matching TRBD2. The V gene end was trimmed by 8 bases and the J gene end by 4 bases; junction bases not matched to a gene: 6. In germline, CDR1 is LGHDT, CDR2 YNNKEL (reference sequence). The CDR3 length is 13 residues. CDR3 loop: CASLPAGSDTQYF. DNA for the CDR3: TGTGCCAGCCTTCCAGCGGGATCAGATACGCAGTATTTT.

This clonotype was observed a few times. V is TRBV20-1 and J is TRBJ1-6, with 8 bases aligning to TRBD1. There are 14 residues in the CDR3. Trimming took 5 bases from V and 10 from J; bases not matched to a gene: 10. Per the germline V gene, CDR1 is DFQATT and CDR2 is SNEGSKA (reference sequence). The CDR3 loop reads CSAQDRDRPSPLHF. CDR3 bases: TGCAGTGCTCAAGATCGGGACAGGCCGTCACCCCTCCACTTT.

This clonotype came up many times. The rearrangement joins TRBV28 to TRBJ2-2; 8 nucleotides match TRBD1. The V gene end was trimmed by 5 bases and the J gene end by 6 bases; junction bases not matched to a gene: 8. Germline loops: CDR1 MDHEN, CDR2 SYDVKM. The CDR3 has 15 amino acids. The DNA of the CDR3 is TGTGCCAGCAGTGTGACAGGGGATCCACCCGGGGAGCTGTTTTTT. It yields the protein CASSVTGDPPGELFF.

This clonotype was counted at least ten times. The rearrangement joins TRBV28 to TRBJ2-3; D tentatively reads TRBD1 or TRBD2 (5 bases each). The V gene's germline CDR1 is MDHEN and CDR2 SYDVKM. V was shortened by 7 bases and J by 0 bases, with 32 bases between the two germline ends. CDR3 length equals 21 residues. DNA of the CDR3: TGTGCCAGCACCCCGGACTGGTACCCAGCCGACAGCCGATTTAGCACAGATACGCAGTATTTT. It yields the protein CASTPDWYPADSRFSTDTQYF.

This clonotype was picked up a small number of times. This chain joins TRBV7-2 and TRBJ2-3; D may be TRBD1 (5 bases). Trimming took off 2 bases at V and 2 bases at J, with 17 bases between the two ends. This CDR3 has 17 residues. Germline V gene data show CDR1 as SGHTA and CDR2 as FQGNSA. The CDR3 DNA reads TGTGCCAGCAGCTTACCCTACGAGGACAAGACCACAGATACGCAGTATTTT. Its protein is CASSLPYEDKTTDTQYF.

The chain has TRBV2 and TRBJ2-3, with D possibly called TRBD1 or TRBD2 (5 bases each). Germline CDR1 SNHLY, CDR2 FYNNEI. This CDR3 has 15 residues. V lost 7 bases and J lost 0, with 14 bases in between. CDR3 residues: CASKKGTSSTDTQYF. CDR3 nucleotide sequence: TGTGCCAGCAAGAAAGGGACCTCTAGCACAGATACGCAGTATTTT.

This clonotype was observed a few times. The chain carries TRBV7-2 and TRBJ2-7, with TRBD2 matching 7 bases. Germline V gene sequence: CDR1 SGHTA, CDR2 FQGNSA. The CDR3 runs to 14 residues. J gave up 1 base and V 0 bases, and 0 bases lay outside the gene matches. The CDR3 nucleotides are TGTGCCAGCAGCTTAGCGGGAGGGTCCTACGAGCAGTACTTC. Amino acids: CASSLAGGSYEQYF.

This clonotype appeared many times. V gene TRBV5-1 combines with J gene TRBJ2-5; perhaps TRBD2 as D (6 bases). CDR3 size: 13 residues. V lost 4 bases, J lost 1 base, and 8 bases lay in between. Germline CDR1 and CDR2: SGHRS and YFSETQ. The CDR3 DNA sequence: TGCGCCAGCAGCGTAGCGGTCCAAGAGACCCAGTACTTC. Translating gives CASSVAVQETQYF. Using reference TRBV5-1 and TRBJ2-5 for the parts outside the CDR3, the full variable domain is KAGVTQTPRYLIKTRGQQVTLSCSPISGHRSVSWYQQTPGQGLQFLFEYFSETQRNKGNFPGRFSGRQFSNSRSEMNVSTLELGDSALYLCASSVAVQETQYFGPGTRLLVL.

The CDR3 DNA reads TGTGCCAGCAGCTTCGGGGGGTCGAGCAATCAGCCCCAGCATTTT. It yields the protein CASSFGGSSNQPQHF. The rearrangement joins TRBV7-9 to TRBJ1-5, with D possibly TRBD1 on 5 matching bases. The germline gives CDR1 SEHNR, CDR2 FQNEAQ (reference sequence). The CDR3 is made up of 15 amino acids. The ends were cut back, 3 bases at V and 1 base at J, with 10 bases in the middle. Together with reference TRBV7-9 and TRBJ1-5, the CDR3 gives the full variable domain: DTGVSQNPRHKITKRGQNVTFRCDPISEHNRLYWYRQTLGQGPEFLTYFQNEAQLEKSRLLSDRFSAERPKGSFSTLEIQRTEQGDSAMYLCASSFGGSSNQPQHFGDGTRLSIL.

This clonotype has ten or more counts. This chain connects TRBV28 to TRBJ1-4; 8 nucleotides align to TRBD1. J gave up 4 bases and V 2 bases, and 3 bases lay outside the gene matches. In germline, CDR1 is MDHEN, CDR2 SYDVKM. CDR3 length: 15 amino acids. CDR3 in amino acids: CASSLGDRGNEKLFF. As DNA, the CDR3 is TGTGCCAGCAGTTTAGGAGACAGGGGTAATGAAAAACTGTTTTTT.

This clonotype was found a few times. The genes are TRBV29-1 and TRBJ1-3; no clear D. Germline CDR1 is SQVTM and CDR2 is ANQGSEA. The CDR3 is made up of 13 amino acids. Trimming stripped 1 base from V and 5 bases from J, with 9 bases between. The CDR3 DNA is TGCAGCGTTGAAGGGGAAGGAAGAAACACCATATATTTT. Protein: CSVEGEGRNTIYF.

In DNA form, the CDR3 reads TGCAGCGTTGAACTGGGGGCACAGTGGGATCCAGGGGACCTTAATGAGCAGTTCTTC. Encoded protein: CSVELGAQWDPGDLNEQFF. The chain recombines TRBV29-1 with TRBJ2-1; the D gene is possibly TRBD1 (6 bases). Germline V gene data show CDR1 as SQVTM and CDR2 as ANQGSEA. V gave up 2 bases and J gave up 7 bases, with 30 bases separating them. CDR3 length: 19 amino acids.

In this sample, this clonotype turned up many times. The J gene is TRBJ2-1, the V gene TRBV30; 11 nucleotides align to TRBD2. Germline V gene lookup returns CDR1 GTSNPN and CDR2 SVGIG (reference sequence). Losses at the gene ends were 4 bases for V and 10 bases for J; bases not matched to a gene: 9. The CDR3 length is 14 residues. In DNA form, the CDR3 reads TGTGCCTGGATTTTAACTAGCGGGAGTGTCGAGCAGTTCTTC. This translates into CAWILTSGSVEQFF.

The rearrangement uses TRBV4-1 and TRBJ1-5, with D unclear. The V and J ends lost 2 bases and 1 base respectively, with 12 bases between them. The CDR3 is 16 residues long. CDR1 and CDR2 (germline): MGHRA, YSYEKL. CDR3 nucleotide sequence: TGCGCCAGCAGCCAAAAGAGGGCGCGGAGCAATCAGCCCCAGCATTTT. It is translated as CASSQKRARSNQPQHF.

CDR3 nucleotide sequence: TGTGCCAGCAGTTTATTGACAGTTAATTCACCCCTCCACTTT. It encodes CASSLLTVNSPLHF. The chain is built from TRBV27 and TRBJ1-6, with D perhaps matching TRBD1 (5 bases). Germline V gene sequence: CDR1 MNHEY, CDR2 SMNVEV (reference sequence). V was cut by 1 base and J by 6 bases, with 7 bases left in between. The CDR3 consists of 14 residues.

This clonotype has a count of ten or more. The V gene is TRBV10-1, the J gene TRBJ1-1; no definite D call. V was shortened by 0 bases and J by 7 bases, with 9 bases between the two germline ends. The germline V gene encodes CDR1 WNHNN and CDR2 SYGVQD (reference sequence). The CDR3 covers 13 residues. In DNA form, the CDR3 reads TGCGCCAGCAGTGAGTCGTTTGGGAATGAAGCTTTCTTT. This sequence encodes CASSESFGNEAFF.

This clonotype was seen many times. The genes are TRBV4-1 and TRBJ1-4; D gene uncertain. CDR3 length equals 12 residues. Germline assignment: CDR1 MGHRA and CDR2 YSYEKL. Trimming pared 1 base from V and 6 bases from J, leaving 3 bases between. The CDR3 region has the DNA TGCGCCAGCAGCCAAGCCTATGAAAAACTGTTTTTT. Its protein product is CASSQAYEKLFF.

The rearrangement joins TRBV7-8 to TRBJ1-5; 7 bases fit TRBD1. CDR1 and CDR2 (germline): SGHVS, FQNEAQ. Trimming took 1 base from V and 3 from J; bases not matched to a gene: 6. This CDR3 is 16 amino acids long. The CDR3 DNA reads TGTGCCAGCAGCTTAGTAGGGGGGACAGTCAATCAGCCCCAGCATTTT. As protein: CASSLVGGTVNQPQHF.

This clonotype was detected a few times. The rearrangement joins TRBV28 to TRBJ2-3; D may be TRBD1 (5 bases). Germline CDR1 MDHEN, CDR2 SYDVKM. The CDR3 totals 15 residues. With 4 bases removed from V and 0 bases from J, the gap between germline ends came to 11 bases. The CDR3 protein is CASSSPKGSTDTQYF. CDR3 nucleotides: TGTGCCAGCAGTTCCCCCAAGGGGAGCACAGATACGCAGTATTTT.

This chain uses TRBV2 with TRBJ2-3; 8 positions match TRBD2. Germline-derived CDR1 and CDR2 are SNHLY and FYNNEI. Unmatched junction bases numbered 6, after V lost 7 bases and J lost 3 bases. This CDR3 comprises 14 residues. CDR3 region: CASTPGLGTDTQYF. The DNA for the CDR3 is TGTGCCAGCACTCCGGGACTAGGGACAGATACGCAGTATTTT.

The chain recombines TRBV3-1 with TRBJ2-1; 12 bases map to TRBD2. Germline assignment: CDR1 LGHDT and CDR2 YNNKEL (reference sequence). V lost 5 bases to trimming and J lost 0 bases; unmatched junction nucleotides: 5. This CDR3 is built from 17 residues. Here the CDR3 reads CASSVLTSGSSYNEQFF. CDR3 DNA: TGTGCCAGCAGCGTCCTGACTAGCGGGAGCTCCTACAATGAGCAGTTCTTC.

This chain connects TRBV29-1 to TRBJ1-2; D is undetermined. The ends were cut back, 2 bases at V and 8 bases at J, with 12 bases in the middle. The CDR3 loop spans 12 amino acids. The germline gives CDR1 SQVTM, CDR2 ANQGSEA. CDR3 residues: CSVEKGLRGYTF. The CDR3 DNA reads TGCAGCGTTGAAAAGGGCTTACGGGGCTACACCTTC.